The rows below give T cell receptor beta chains drawn from one sample of a study of CD8 T cells in Susac syndrome. TCRdb independently ran MiXCR on the immunoSEQ multiplex PCR reads; one entry per CDR3 protein. There are approximately 210,000 distinct CDR3 sequences in the sample; about 95% occur only once, and over 0.15% lies in the top ten. The sequenced material came from CD4+ T cells from PBMCs. These receptors were taken from a human donor with Susac syndrome. CDR3s include the opening cysteine and the closing phenylalanine or tryptophan. The D gene is left open where the match is weak.

V,D,J,CDR3,DNA
TRBV7-3,.,TRBJ1-5,CASSGRGVHQPQHF,TGTGCCAGCAGCGGCCGAGGGGTGCATCAGCCCCAGCATTTT
TRBV9,.,TRBJ1-4,CASSAVATNEKLFF,TGTGCCAGCAGCGCCGTCGCAACTAATGAAAAACTGTTTTTT
TRBV4-1,.,TRBJ2-3,CASSQESTDTQYF,TGCGCCAGCAGCCAAGAGAGCACAGATACGCAGTATTTT
TRBV12-3/TRBV12-4,.,TRBJ1-6,CASSLRPGLGSPLHF,TGTGCCAGCAGTTTGAGGCCTGGCTTGGGGTCACCCCTCCACTTT
TRBV29-1,.,TRBJ1-5,CSVSTGVSQPQHF,TGCAGCGTTTCCACGGGGGTATCGCAGCCCCAGCATTTT
TRBV5-6,TRBD2,TRBJ2-6,CASSLIKRGRSSGANVLTF,TGTGCCAGCAGCTTGATTAAGCGGGGCCGAAGCTCTGGGGCCAACGTCCTGACTTTC
TRBV28,.,TRBJ1-5,CASIPWGDQPQHF,TGTGCCAGCATCCCCTGGGGGGATCAGCCCCAGCATTTT
TRBV18,.,TRBJ2-5,CASSPLGGSETQYF,TGTGCCAGCTCACCATTGGGGGGCTCGGAGACCCAGTACTTC
TRBV11-1,.,TRBJ1-1,CASSLDRQNTEAFF,TGTGCCAGCAGCTTAGACAGACAGAACACTGAAGCTTTCTTT
TRBV7-8,.,TRBJ2-6,CASSLVRSSGANVLTF,TGTGCCAGCAGCTTAGTAAGGAGCTCTGGGGCCAACGTCCTGACTTTC
TRBV19,.,TRBJ1-5,CASRIAGDQPQHF,TGTGCCAGTAGGATTGCAGGGGATCAGCCCCAGCATTTT